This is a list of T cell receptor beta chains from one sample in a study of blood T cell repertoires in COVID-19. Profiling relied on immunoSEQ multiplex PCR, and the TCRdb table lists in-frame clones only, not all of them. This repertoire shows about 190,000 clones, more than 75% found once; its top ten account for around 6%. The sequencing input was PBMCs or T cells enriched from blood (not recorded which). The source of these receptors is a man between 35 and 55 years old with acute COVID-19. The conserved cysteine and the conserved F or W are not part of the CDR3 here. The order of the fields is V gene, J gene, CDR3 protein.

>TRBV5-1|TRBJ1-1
ASSSAGNTEAF
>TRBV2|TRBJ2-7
ATPGSRADPYEQY
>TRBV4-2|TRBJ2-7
ASMPGTTGYEQY
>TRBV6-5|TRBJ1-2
ASSSPRTGHYGYT
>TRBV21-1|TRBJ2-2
ASSHVTGKNTGELF
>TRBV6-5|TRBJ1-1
ASSHEAQGKAEAF
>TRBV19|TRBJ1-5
ASSIMENSNQPQH
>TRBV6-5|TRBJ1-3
ASIPEMGNTIY
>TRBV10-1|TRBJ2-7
ASSDLYYEQY
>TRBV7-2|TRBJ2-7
ASSKEVTDGEQY
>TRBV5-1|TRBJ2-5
ASSLVSGLAGETQY
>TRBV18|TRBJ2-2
ASSPGLNGELF
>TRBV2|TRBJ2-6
ASRTGPSGANVLT
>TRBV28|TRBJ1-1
ASSLYNRGESEAF
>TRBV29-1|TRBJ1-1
SVNRGQNTEAF
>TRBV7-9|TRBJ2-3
ASSSSGLADTQY
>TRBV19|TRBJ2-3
ASSSGTGDADTQY
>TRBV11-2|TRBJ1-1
ASSRFQEVNTEAF
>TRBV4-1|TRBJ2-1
ASSQDLTNLQF
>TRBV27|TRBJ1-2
ASSKHGAFYGYT
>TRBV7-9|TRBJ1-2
ASSLGGYGYT
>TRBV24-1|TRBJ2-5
ATSDSDRGYQETQY
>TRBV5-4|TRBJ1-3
ASSSGTPSGNTIY